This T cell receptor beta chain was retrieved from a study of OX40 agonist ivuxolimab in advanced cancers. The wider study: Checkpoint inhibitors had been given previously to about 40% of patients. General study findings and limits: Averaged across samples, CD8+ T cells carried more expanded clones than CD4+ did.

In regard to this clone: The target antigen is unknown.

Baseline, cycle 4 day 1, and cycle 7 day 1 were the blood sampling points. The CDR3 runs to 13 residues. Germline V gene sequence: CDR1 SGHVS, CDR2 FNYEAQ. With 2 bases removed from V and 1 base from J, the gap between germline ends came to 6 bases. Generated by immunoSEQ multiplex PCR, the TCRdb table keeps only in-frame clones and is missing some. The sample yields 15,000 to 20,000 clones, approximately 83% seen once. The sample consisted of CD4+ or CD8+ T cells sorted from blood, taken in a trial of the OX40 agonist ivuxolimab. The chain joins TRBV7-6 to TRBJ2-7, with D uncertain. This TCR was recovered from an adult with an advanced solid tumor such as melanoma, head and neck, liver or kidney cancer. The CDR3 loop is CASSLRLSYEQYF. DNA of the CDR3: TGTGCCAGCAGCTTAAGGTTATCCTACGAGCAGTACTTC.